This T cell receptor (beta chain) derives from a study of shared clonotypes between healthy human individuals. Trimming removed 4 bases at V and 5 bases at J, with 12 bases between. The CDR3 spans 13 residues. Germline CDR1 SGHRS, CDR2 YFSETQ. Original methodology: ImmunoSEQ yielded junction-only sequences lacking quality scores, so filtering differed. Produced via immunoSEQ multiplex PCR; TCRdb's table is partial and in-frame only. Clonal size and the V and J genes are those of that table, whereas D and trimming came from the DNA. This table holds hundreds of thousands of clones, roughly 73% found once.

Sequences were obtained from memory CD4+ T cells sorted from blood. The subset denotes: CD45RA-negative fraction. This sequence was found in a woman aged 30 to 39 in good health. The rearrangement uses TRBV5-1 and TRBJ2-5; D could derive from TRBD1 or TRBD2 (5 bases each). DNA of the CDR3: TGCGCCAGCAGCCTACTAGGGGACGAGACCCAGTACTTC. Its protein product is CASSLLGDETQYF.